One TCR beta chain is described in this entry. Its target is not known. This entry is derived from a study of cytomegalovirus exposure and HLA in healthy donors. General study results and limits: According to a subsequent analysis, TCR clusters identified in the first cohort showed a tendency to co-occur across the roughly 130 validation repertoires.

Measured with immunoSEQ multiplex PCR; TCRdb has only the in-frame clones, and not every one. The profile shows over 110,000 clones, about 83% of them singletons. The CDR3 runs 14 residues. Germline lookup yields CDR1 SNHLY and CDR2 FYNNEI. Trimming cost V 5 bases and J 4 bases; bases outside gene matches: 5. The sequence was collected from a woman aged 25 to 39 in good health and CMV-seronegative. The chain employs TRBV2 and TRBJ1-5; TRBD1 matches 7 bases. The sample was PBMCs. CDR3 residues: CASSRQGENQPQHF. CDR3 nucleotide sequence: TGTGCCAGCAGTCGACAGGGTGAGAATCAGCCCCAGCATTTT.